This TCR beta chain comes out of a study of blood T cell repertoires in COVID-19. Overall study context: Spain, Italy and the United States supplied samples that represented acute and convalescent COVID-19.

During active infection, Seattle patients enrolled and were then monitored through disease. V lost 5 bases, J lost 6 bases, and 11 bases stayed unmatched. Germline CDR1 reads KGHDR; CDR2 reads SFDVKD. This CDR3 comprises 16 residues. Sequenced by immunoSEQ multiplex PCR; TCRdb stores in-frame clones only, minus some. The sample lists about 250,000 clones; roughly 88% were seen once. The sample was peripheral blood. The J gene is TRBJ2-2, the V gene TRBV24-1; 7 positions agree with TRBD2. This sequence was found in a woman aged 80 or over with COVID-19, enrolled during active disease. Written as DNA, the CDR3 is TGTGCCACCAGTGGGGACGCGGGGGACTTTTCCGGGGAGCTGTTTTTT. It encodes CATSGDAGDFSGELFF.